This T cell receptor beta chain was captured by sequencing in a study of shared clonotypes between healthy human individuals. The germline CDR1 and CDR2 sequences are MNHNS and SASEGT. The CDR3 totals 15 residues. Trimming cost V 2 bases and J 2 bases, with 13 bases left between them. Produced via immunoSEQ multiplex PCR; TCRdb's table is partial and in-frame only. The sample consists of over 850,000 clones, around 78% of them appearing once. The J gene is TRBJ2-7, the V gene TRBV6-1; D is undetermined. Material: memory CD4+ T cells from PBMCs. The subset is: CD45RA-negative fraction. This TCR derives from a man aged 18 to 29 in good health. Some clones in this sample may be carry-over from other donors' samples. For the CDR3, the DNA is TGTGCCAGCAGTGAACATCCAAGATCTACCTACGAGCAGTACTTC. Translation gives CASSEHPRSTYEQYF.